The 22 T cell receptor beta chains below were found in one sample sequenced in a study of blood T cell repertoires in COVID-19 (dated by TCRdb to 2018 to 2021). The library was made by the immunoSEQ multiplex PCR assay. The source is immuneACCESS, and TCRdb retained only in-frame sequences with V and J called. Part of the clones is not carried over; for the studies checked, unresolved V genes explain less than half of this, and the remainder is unexplained. A total of fewer than 350,000 clones appear in this sample, under 90% of them only once. 1.7% of the sample belongs to the ten largest clones. Sequenced material: PBMCs or T cells enriched from blood (not recorded which). Receptors were obtained from a woman aged 40 to 55 who had recovered from COVID-19.

The rearrangement joins TRBV5-4 to TRBJ2-5; TRBD2 is a possible D gene (6 bases). Germline V CDR1 and CDR2: SGHNT, YYREEE (reference sequence). The CDR3 is made up of 14 amino acids. The germline V and J ends were trimmed by 4 bases and 1 base, with 11 bases remaining between them. CDR3: CASSPGTPQETQYF. The CDR3 DNA sequence: TGTGCCAGCAGCCCCGGGACTCCCCAAGAGACCCAGTACTTC.

V usage is TRBV7-2 and J usage is TRBJ1-1, with D unclear. The CDR3 runs to 13 residues. Germline lookup yields CDR1 SGHTA and CDR2 FQGNSA. The V gene lost 2 bases and the J gene lost 4 bases, with 8 bases spanning the gap. The CDR3 region has the DNA TGTGCCAGCAGCTTAACGGGTTTCACTGAAGCTTTCTTT. This sequence encodes CASSLTGFTEAFF.

This clone has a single count. The rearrangement uses TRBV7-8 and TRBJ1-3; D gene uncertain. The germline V and J ends were trimmed by 2 bases and 3 bases, with 11 bases remaining between them. The germline V gene encodes CDR1 SGHVS and CDR2 FQNEAQ. The CDR3 spans 15 residues. The CDR3 is CASSLPTGGGNTIYF. The CDR3 DNA reads TGTGCCAGCAGCTTACCGACGGGAGGTGGAAACACCATATATTTT.

The rearrangement links TRBV22-1 to TRBJ1-4. TRBV22-1 is a pseudogene segment. The length of the CDR3 is 15 residues. The CDR3, as DNA: TGTCCTGGGAGCGCACTGGCCTTAAGGGAGGAAAAACTGTTTTTT. Its translation: CPGSALALREEKLFF.

This CDR3 is CASSLASGQETQYF. The CDR3, as DNA: TGTGCCAGCAGCTTAGCTAGCGGCCAAGAGACCCAGTACTTC. The chain joins TRBV7-9 to TRBJ2-5; a weak D match, TRBD2 (6 bases). This CDR3 spans 14 amino acids. Germline loops: CDR1 SEHNR, CDR2 FQNEAQ (reference sequence). V lost 0 bases to trimming and J lost 1 base, with 6 bases between them.

The rearrangement links TRBV11-2 to TRBJ1-2; D is possibly TRBD1 (6 bases). The CDR3 sequence is 15 residues long. Trimming shortened V by 0 bases and J by 0 bases, and 8 bases separated the two germline ends. The germline CDR1 and CDR2 sequences are SGHAT and FQNNGV. The CDR3 DNA reads TGTGCCAGCAGCTTAGAGGGGGCTGCTAACTATGGCTACACCTTC. Its translation is CASSLEGAANYGYTF. The entire variable domain, with the rest obtained from reference TRBV11-2 and TRBJ1-2, is as follows: EAGVAQSPRYKIIEKRQSVAFWCNPISGHATLYWYQQILGQGPKLLIQFQNNGVVDDSQLPKDRFSAERLKGVDSTLKIQPAKLEDSAVYLCASSLEGAANYGYTFGSGTRLTVV.

V usage is TRBV10-3 and J usage is TRBJ2-2; no reliable D call. The V gene lost 4 bases and the J gene lost 5 bases, with 8 bases spanning the gap. Germline CDR1 is ENHRY and CDR2 is SYGVKD. The CDR3 spans 13 residues. The CDR3 region has the DNA TGTGCCATCAGTGTTCCCAGAACCGGGGAGCTGTTTTTT. It codes for CAISVPRTGELFF.

CDR3 sequence reads: CASSQEGRGVGTDTQYF. The CDR3 DNA follows: TGTGCCAGCAGCCAAGAGGGTCGGGGGGTCGGCACAGATACGCAGTATTTT. This chain uses TRBV3-1 (or the pseudogene TRBV3-2) with TRBJ2-3; 7 bases agree with TRBD2. This CDR3 spans 17 amino acids. Germline V gene data show CDR1 as LGHDT and CDR2 as YNNKEL (reference sequence). Trimming took 0 bases from V and 1 from J; bases not matched to a gene: 7.

The V call is TRBV29-1, the J call TRBJ2-1, with D possibly TRBD2 on 7 matching bases. Looked up from germline, CDR1 is SQVTM and CDR2 is ANQGSEA. This CDR3 spans 15 amino acids. The V gene lost 5 bases and the J gene lost 0 bases, with 14 bases spanning the gap. CDR3 residues: CSVRGGLYSYNEQFF. The CDR3 DNA sequence: TGCAGCGTTCGCGGGGGCCTTTACTCCTACAATGAGCAGTTCTTC.

The chain combines TRBV2 with TRBJ2-7, with no clear D. The CDR3 is made up of 11 amino acids. The V end was cut by 4 bases, the J end by 4 bases, with 5 bases between. Germline V gives CDR1 SNHLY, CDR2 FYNNEI. In DNA, the CDR3 is TGTGCCAGCAGTGGCGAATACGAGCAGTACTTC. Its protein product is CASSGEYEQYF.

The chain's CDR3 is CASSSSGTSRETQYF. The DNA for the CDR3 is TGCGCCAGCAGCAGTAGCGGGACCTCCCGGGAGACCCAGTACTTC. The rearrangement uses TRBV5-1 and TRBJ2-5; 8 nucleotides align to TRBD2. CDR3 length: 15 residues. The V and J ends lost 4 bases and 5 bases, in that order; junction bases with no gene match: 10. CDR1 and CDR2 (germline): SGHRS, YFSETQ.

J is TRBJ1-5 and V is TRBV6-5; D call uncertain. The CDR3 has 15 amino acids. Germline CDR1 is MNHEY and CDR2 is SVGAGI. With 7 bases removed from V and 0 bases from J, the gap between germline ends came to 13 bases. The CDR3 nucleotides read TGTGCCAGCAACCCAACAGACGGTAGCAATCAGCCCCAGCATTTT. The encoded protein is CASNPTDGSNQPQHF.

The chain combines TRBV27 with TRBJ2-3; TRBD1 aligns across 7 bases. The CDR3 is 16 amino acids. The V gene's germline CDR1 is MNHEY and CDR2 SMNVEV (reference sequence). The V segment lost 8 bases and the J segment 3 bases; nucleotides outside the gene matches: 14. In nucleotides, the CDR3 is TGTGCCAGCCACAACTCGATACAGGGGCGGACAGATACGCAGTATTTT. Protein sequence: CASHNSIQGRTDTQYF.

This clone came up once. The rearrangement links TRBV13 to TRBJ2-3; no firm D call. The CDR3 loop spans 14 amino acids. V shed 5 bases and J shed 1 base, with 10 bases lying between them. The germline gives CDR1 PRHDT, CDR2 FYEKMQ (reference sequence). Here the CDR3 reads CASSERKGTDTQYF. The CDR3 region has the DNA TGTGCCAGCAGCGAGCGCAAGGGCACAGATACGCAGTATTTT. The full variable domain, completed using reference TRBV13 and TRBJ2-3, is AAGVIQSPRHLIKEKRETATLKCYPIPRHDTVYWYQQGPGQDPQFLISFYEKMQSDKGSIPDRFSAQQFSDYHSELNMSSLELGDSALYFCASSERKGTDTQYFGPGTRLTVL.

CDR3 sequence (DNA): TGTGCCAGCTCACCACGGAGCGGGGGGGCGATCTACGAGCAGTACTTC. This gives the protein CASSPRSGGAIYEQYF. The chain combines TRBV18 with TRBJ2-7; TRBD2 matches 10 bases. J was trimmed by 3 bases and V by 1 base; bases with no gene match: 6. CDR3 length: 16 residues. Per germline, CDR1 KGHSH and CDR2 LQKENI.

The genes are TRBV18 and TRBJ1-2, with 7 bases that match TRBD1. V lost 6 bases, J lost 7 bases, and 11 bases stayed unmatched. The germline CDR1 and CDR2 sequences are KGHSH and LQKENI. The CDR3 is 14 amino acids. The CDR3 loop is CASSPSTGLSGYTF. The CDR3 DNA follows: TGTGCCAGCTCCCCCTCGACAGGGTTGAGTGGCTACACCTTC.

The chain employs TRBV13 and TRBJ2-3, with TRBD2 matching 8 bases. Per germline, CDR1 PRHDT and CDR2 FYEKMQ (reference sequence). The CDR3 has 16 amino acids. The V and J ends lost 6 bases and 2 bases, in that order; junction bases with no gene match: 10. The DNA of the CDR3 is TGTGCCAGCAGTAATTTCGGGGGGGCCAACACAGATACGCAGTATTTT. Translation gives CASSNFGGANTDTQYF. The whole variable domain, filled in from reference TRBV13 and TRBJ2-3, reads AAGVIQSPRHLIKEKRETATLKCYPIPRHDTVYWYQQGPGQDPQFLISFYEKMQSDKGSIPDRFSAQQFSDYHSELNMSSLELGDSALYFCASSNFGGANTDTQYFGPGTRLTVL.

The chain carries TRBV3-1 (or the pseudogene TRBV3-2) and TRBJ2-2, with D unclear. This CDR3 comprises 16 residues. V shed 2 bases and J shed 2 bases, with 12 bases lying between them. The germline V gene has CDR1 LGHDT and CDR2 YNNKEL (reference sequence). The CDR3 DNA sequence: TGTGCCAGCAGCCAAAACTTACCCCGAAACACCGGGGAGCTGTTTTTT. Translated, it gives CASSQNLPRNTGELFF.

The V call is TRBV5-6, the J call TRBJ1-1; D possibly corresponds to TRBD1 (6 bases). V dropped 0 bases and J dropped 3 bases, with 9 bases sitting between them. Germline-derived CDR1 and CDR2 are SGHDT and YYEEEE. The CDR3 consists of 14 residues. The CDR3 DNA reads as TGTGCCAGCAGCTTGGTTCAGGGGTACACTGAAGCTTTCTTT. Its translation is CASSLVQGYTEAFF.

The genes are TRBV27 and TRBJ2-7, with D tentatively TRBD2 (6 bases). There are 17 residues in the CDR3. Germline V CDR1 and CDR2: MNHEY, SMNVEV (reference sequence). V was clipped by 1 base and J by 6 bases, with 22 bases between them. In DNA form, the CDR3 reads TGTGCCAGCAGTTTATTCGGGGCACTAGCTCGGGGAGGCGAGCAGTACTTC. Protein sequence: CASSLFGALARGGEQYF.

The chain combines TRBV5-1 with TRBJ1-4; 8 bases fit TRBD1. Per the germline V gene, CDR1 is SGHRS and CDR2 is YFSETQ. There are 17 residues in the CDR3. V was clipped by 5 bases and J by 5 bases; unmatched bases: 14. The chain's CDR3 is CASRPDRDLAKNEKLFF. The CDR3, as DNA: TGCGCCAGCAGACCGGACAGGGACCTAGCAAAGAATGAAAAACTGTTTTTT.

The chain combines TRBV6-4 with TRBJ1-3; 9 bases match TRBD1. The V gene's germline CDR1 is MRHNA and CDR2 SNTAGT. With 9 bases clipped from V and 0 bases from J, the junction kept 9 bases outside the gene matches. The CDR3 runs 16 residues. This CDR3 is CARNRGRPSSGNTIYF. CDR3 DNA: TGTGCCAGAAACAGGGGGCGACCTTCCTCTGGAAACACCATATATTTT.